This T cell receptor beta chain is drawn from a study of cytomegalovirus exposure and HLA in healthy donors. Whole-study context: As released early, the data held approximately 80 million unique TCRs from HLA-typed donors. There were approximately 400 genotyped donors. Of these, about 81% fell in the genetic ancestry cluster associated with self-reported Caucasian donors.

Both 60 Vbeta primers and 13 Jbeta primers went into the PCR. Sequenced by immunoSEQ multiplex PCR; TCRdb stores in-frame clones only, minus some. The sample holds about 130,000 clones, 8% to 9.5% seen once. In its sample, this clone was seen a few times. Germline values: CDR1 MRHNA, CDR2 SNTAGT. Trimming stripped 7 bases from V and 4 bases from J, with 14 bases between. The length of the CDR3 is 14 residues. V is TRBV6-4 and J is TRBJ1-5; weak D call: TRBD1 (6 bases). The clonotype comes from a man aged 40-50 years in good health and CMV-seronegative. The sequencing input was PBMCs. The DNA for the CDR3 is TGTGCCAGCAAAACCCTGAGGGGGAATCAGCCCCAGCATTTT. As protein: CASKTLRGNQPQHF.